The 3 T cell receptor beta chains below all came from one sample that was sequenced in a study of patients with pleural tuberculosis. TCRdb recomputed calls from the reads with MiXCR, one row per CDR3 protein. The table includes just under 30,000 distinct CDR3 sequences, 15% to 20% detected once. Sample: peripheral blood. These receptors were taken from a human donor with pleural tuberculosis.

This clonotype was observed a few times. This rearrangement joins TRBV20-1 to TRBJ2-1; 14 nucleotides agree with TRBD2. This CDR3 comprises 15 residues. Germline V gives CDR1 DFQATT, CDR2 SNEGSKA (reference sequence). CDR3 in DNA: TGCATTACGGGACTAGCGGGAGCTAATTACAATGAGCAGTTCTTC. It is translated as CITGLAGANYNEQFF.

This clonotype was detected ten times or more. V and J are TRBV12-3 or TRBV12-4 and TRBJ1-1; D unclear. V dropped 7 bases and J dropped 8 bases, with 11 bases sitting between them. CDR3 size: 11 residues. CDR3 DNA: TGTGCCAGCAACCTATTACCAGAAGCTTTCTTT. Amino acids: CASNLLPEAFF.

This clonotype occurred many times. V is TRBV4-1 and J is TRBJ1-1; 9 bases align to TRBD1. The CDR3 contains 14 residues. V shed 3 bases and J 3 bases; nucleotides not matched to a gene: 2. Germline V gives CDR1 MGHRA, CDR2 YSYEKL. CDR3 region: CASSHGQGYTEAFF. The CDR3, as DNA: TGCGCCAGCAGCCATGGACAGGGGTACACTGAAGCTTTCTTT.